This T cell receptor beta chain was recovered during a study of T cell responses to AZD1222 COVID-19 vaccine. CDR3 length equals 12 residues. Germline V gene data show CDR1 as GTSNPN and CDR2 as SVGIG (reference sequence). V was pared by 8 bases and J by 2 bases, with 12 bases between. The protocol was immunoSEQ multiplex PCR, while the TCRdb copy is restricted to in-frame clones and leaves out a portion. The data contain over 85,000 clones, over 75% of them singletons. This chain joins TRBV30 and TRBJ1-1; no definite D call. The sequences come from peripheral blood, collected on day 0 of AZD1222 vaccination. This TCR was sampled from an adult in good health. The CDR3 reads CARAATNTEAFF. Here the CDR3 DNA reads TGTGCCCGGGCAGCTACTAACACTGAAGCTTTCTTT.